The clone carrying this TCR beta chain was counted ten times or more. The CDR3 consists of 16 residues. CDR1 is ENHRY, CDR2 SYGVKD, per germline. V lost 1 base and J lost 1, with 14 bases in between. The sample comes from a study of molecular identifiers for immune sequencing clone quantification. Each CDR3 protein gets one entry after TCRdb re-called the PCR reads with MiXCR. The sample consists of roughly 630,000 distinct CDR3 sequences, 25% of them appearing once. Material: naive CD8+ T cells from blood, with Jurkat cell RNA spiked in. Subset reported: FACS-sorted CD8+CD4-CCR7+CD45RA+ naive T cells. This sequence joins TRBV10-3 and TRBJ2-7, with no clear D. The clonotype comes from a human donor in good health. Some libraries in this study had Jurkat cell RNA spiked in. The CDR3 sequence is CAISEFVGPKSYEQYF. As DNA, the CDR3 is TGTGCCATCAGTGAGTTTGTAGGCCCAAAATCCTACGAGCAGTACTTC.